These T cell receptor beta chains were read from a single sample in a study of radiotherapy plus CTLA-4 blockade in lung cancer. TCRdb keeps only in-frame clones here, not all; method: immunoSEQ multiplex PCR. The sample holds approximately 32,000 clones, 70% seen once. The sequencing here drew on peripheral blood, taken from a patient treated with radiotherapy plus ipilimumab. The origin of the receptors is a human donor with non-small cell lung cancer who had stable disease on radiotherapy plus ipilimumab. Both conserved end residues are part of each CDR3. D genes are given only for firm matches. Clone size is not always given. Where it is, it says once, few, many or a class for expanded clones.

TRBJ2-1 | TRBV2 | NA | NA | CASSLQGGNEQFF | TGTGCCAGCAGTCTACAGGGGGGGAATGAGCAGTTCTTC
TRBJ2-2 | TRBV27 | once | TRBD2 | CASRGLASTGELFF | TGTGCCAGCCGGGGACTAGCGAGCACCGGGGAGCTGTTTTTT
TRBJ2-7 | TRBV11-3 | NA | TRBD2 | CASRTVGTSGMSYEQYF | TGTGCCAGCAGAACCGTGGGGACTAGCGGGATGAGCTACGAGCAGTACTTC
TRBJ1-4 | TRBV4-3 | once | TRBD1 | CASSPRRAGTGGLTNEKLFF | TGCGCCAGCAGCCCGCGCCGGGCTGGGACAGGGGGTTTAACTAATGAAAAACTGTTTTTT
TRBJ1-2 | TRBV19 | NA | NA | CASSIVSGSGYTF | TGTGCCAGTAGTATAGTGAGTGGGTCCGGCTACACCTTC
TRBJ1-2 | TRBV5-1 | NA | NA | CASSVTGSDFNGYTF | TGCGCCAGCAGCGTTACAGGTTCGGACTTTAATGGCTACACCTTC
TRBJ2-1 | TRBV14 | few | TRBD2 | CASSQGARLAGVNEQFF | TGTGCCAGCAGCCAAGGGGCACGTCTAGCGGGAGTCAATGAGCAGTTCTTC
TRBJ2-6 | TRBV15 | once | NA | CATRPASGANVLTF | TGTGCCACCCGACCGGCCTCTGGGGCCAACGTCCTGACTTTC
TRBJ1-3 | TRBV19 | NA | NA | CASSRNGISLSGNTIYF | TGTGCCAGTAGTCGGAACGGGATTAGCCTCTCTGGAAACACCATATATTTT
TRBJ1-1 | TRBV9 | NA | TRBD1 | CASSEKQGECTEAFF | TGTGCCAGCAGCGAGAAACAGGGGGAGTGCACTGAAGCTTTCTTT
TRBJ2-7 | TRBV7-2 | NA | NA | CASSLNRVGEQYF | TGTGCCAGCAGCCTGAACAGGGTAGGCGAGCAGTACTTC
TRBJ2-1 | TRBV5-1 | NA | NA | CASSLDRGRDEQFF | TGCGCCAGCAGCTTGGACAGGGGGAGGGATGAGCAGTTCTTC
TRBJ2-1 | TRBV7-9 | NA | TRBD2 | CASSTGTSGRASEQFF | TGTGCCAGCAGCACCGGGACTAGCGGGAGGGCCTCGGAGCAGTTCTTC
TRBJ2-2 | TRBV5-1 | NA | NA | CASSLAGGTNTGELFF | TGCGCCAGCAGCTTGGCTGGCGGGACGAACACCGGGGAGCTGTTTTTT
TRBJ2-6 | TRBV6-5 | NA | TRBD1 | CASSLGQSGANVLTF | TGTGCCAGCAGCTTGGGACAGAGCGGGGCCAACGTCCTGACTTTC
TRBJ2-2 | TRBV10-1 | once | NA | CAPGTKRGVKSANTGELFF | TGCGCCCCCGGGACAAAACGGGGGGTCAAATCCGCGAACACCGGGGAGCTGTTTTTT
TRBJ2-1 | TRBV19 | NA | TRBD2 | CASSRQGTSGINEQFF | TGTGCCAGTAGTAGACAGGGGACTAGCGGGATCAATGAGCAGTTCTTC
TRBJ2-7 | TRBV2 | NA | NA | CASSIHYEQYF | TGTGCCAGCAGTATACACTACGAGCAGTACTTC
TRBJ2-3 | TRBV11-2 | NA | TRBD1 | CASSSIRGWDTQYF | TGTGCCAGCAGCTCAATCAGGGGGTGGGATACGCAGTATTTT
TRBJ2-1 | TRBV5-1 | NA | NA | CASHRELMSSYNEQFF | TGCGCCAGTCACAGGGAGCTCATGAGCTCCTACAATGAGCAGTTCTTC
TRBJ2-5 | TRBV4-1 | NA | NA | CASSQEEAGRETQYF | TGCGCCAGCAGCCAAGAGGAGGCAGGGAGGGAGACCCAGTACTTC
TRBJ2-5 | TRBV11-1 | NA | TRBD2 | CASSTGLAGETQYF | TGTGCCAGCAGCACGGGACTAGCAGGAGAGACCCAGTACTTC